These 2 T cell receptor beta chains came from one sample sequenced in a study of blood T cells in healthy people across ages. Together with a sample-barcoded 5' primer, a J-beta primer mix was included in a second PCR lasting roughly 6 to 12 cycles. TCRdb analysed the 5' RACE reads with MiXCR anew, one entry per CDR3 protein. The table shows under 800,000 distinct CDR3 sequences, with 20% to 25% occurring only once. Source material: blood. The receptors derive from a man in his 70s in good health.

This sequence joins TRBV28 and TRBJ2-3, with TRBD2 identical over 13 bases. J gave up 1 base and V 6 bases, and 13 bases lay outside the gene matches. CDR3 length: 19 amino acids. The germline CDR1 and CDR2 sequences are MDHEN and SYDVKM. CDR3 bases: TGTGCCAGCAGATCCGGACTAGCGGGAGATATTCGGGGCACAGATACGCAGTATTTT. This encodes CASRSGLAGDIRGTDTQYF.

This clonotype was found a few times. This rearrangement joins TRBV6-6 to TRBJ2-7; TRBD1 aligns across 12 bases. V dropped 6 bases and J dropped 3; count of bases not matched to a gene: 6. Germline CDR1 MNHNY, CDR2 SVGAGI (reference sequence). This CDR3 is 15 amino acids long. CDR3 nucleotide sequence: TGTGCCAGCAGAAGCCGGGACAGGGGGCTCTACGAGCAGTACTTC. It is translated as CASRSRDRGLYEQYF.